The sequence of this T cell receptor (beta chain) was determined in a study of CD8 T cells in ankylosing spondylitis. Many counts were recorded for this clonotype. V gave up 2 bases and J gave up 6 bases, with 19 bases separating them. This CDR3 is built from 16 residues. Looked up from germline, CDR1 is SGHRS and CDR2 is YFSETQ. TCRdb fed the 5' RACE reads into MiXCR, producing one record per CDR3 protein. The sample holds 200,000 to 300,000 distinct CDR3 sequences; roughly a tenth are singletons and the top ten take about 2.5%. The chain recombines TRBV5-1 with TRBJ2-3; D call uncertain. Sequences were obtained from blood, either unsorted or a sorted T cell fraction (not recorded which). This clonotype was sampled from a male donor with ankylosing spondylitis or in good health (not recorded which). The CDR3 here is CASSFDTRLDGDTQYF. The CDR3 coding sequence is TGCGCCAGCAGCTTCGACACCCGCTTGGATGGCGATACGCAGTATTTT.